The clone carrying this TCR beta chain was detected many times. What it binds is unknown. The CDR3 sequence is 18 residues long. The V gene end was trimmed by 0 bases and the J gene end by 6 bases; junction bases not matched to a gene: 16. CDR1 DFQATT and CDR2 SNEGSKA come from the germline V gene (reference sequence). The data were taken from a study of T-cell reconstitution after alpha-beta-depleted transplantation in children. Preparing the TCRbeta library involved the use of unique molecular identifiers. Each CDR3 protein gets one entry after TCRdb re-called the PCR reads with MiXCR. This table has approximately 200,000 distinct CDR3 sequences, about 6% appearing once. General study results and limits: Diversity and T-cell counts at one year after transplant derived mostly from new T cells. The study traced high day-60 TCRbeta diversity in some patients to surviving recipient T cells and thymic progenitors. Expanded graft clones, several hundred of them, were reportedly the source of alpha-beta T cells about two months after transplant.

This specimen was PBMCs, taken before TCRalphabeta/CD19-depleted stem cell transplant. This chain links TRBV20-1 with TRBJ2-3; 9 nucleotides line up with TRBD2. This clonotype originated in a girl less than two years old with combined immunodeficiency, due to receive a stem cell transplant. In nucleotides, the CDR3 is TGCAGTGCTAGAGATCACTTCAGCTCCAGCGGGAGGAAGGATACGCAGTATTTT. It codes for CSARDHFSSSGRKDTQYF.